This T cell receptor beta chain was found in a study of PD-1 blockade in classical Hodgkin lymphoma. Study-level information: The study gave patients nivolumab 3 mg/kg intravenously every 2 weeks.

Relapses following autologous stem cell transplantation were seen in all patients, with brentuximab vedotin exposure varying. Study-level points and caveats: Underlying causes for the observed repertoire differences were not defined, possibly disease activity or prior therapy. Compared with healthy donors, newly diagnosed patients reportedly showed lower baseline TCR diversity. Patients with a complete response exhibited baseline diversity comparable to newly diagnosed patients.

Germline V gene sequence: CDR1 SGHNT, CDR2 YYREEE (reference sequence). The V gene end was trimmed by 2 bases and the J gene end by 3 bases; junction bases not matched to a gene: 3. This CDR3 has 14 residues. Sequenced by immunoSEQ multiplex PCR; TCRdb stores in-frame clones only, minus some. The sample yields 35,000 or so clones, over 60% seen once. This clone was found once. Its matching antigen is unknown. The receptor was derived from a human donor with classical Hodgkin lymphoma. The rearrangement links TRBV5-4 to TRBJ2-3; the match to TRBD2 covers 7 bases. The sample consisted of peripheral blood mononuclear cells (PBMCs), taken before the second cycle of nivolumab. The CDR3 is CASSFGTNTDTQYF. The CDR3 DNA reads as TGTGCCAGCAGCTTCGGGACTAATACAGATACGCAGTATTTT. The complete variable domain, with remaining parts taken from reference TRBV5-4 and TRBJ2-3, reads ETGVTQSPTHLIKTRGQQVTLRCSSQSGHNTVSWYQQALGQGPQFIFQYYREEENGRGNFPPRFSGLQFPNYSSELNVNALELDDSALYLCASSFGTNTDTQYFGPGTRLTVL.